This is a list of T cell receptor beta chains from one sample in a study of blood T cell repertoires in COVID-19. Produced via immunoSEQ multiplex PCR; TCRdb's table is partial and in-frame only. Of around 150,000 clones listed, under 80% are singletons. The sample consisted of peripheral blood. The origin of the receptors is a man between 65 and 85 years old with acute or convalescent COVID-19. CDR3s include the opening cysteine and the closing phenylalanine or tryptophan. Each record gives: D gene, V gene, J gene, clone size, CDR3 DNA, CDR3 protein. A D gene is named only where the DNA matches it firmly. Clone size is not always given. Where it is, it says once, few, many or a class for expanded clones.

TRBD1	TRBV27	TRBJ1-6	-	TGTGCCACCAGACAAGACAGGGGATCCTATAATTCACCCCTCCACTTT	CATRQDRGSYNSPLHF
TRBD1	TRBV5-1	TRBJ1-1	-	TGCGCCAGCAGCTGGTCAGGGGGCGCAGGCACTGAAGCTTTCTTT	CASSWSGGAGTEAFF
-	TRBV7-9	TRBJ1-2	-	TGTGCCAGCAGCTTCGTAGGGGACTATGGCTACACCTTC	CASSFVGDYGYTF
TRBD1	TRBV4-3	TRBJ2-1	-	TGCGCCAGCAGCCAGGGACAGGGTAATGAGCAGTTCTTC	CASSQGQGNEQFF
-	TRBV7-6	TRBJ2-7	-	TGTGCCAGCAGCTTACAGGCGAGCTCCTACGAGCAGTACTTC	CASSLQASSYEQYF
TRBD1	TRBV12-3/TRBV12-4	TRBJ1-6	few	TGTGCCAGCGGAGACAGGGGGTGGTCACCCCTCCACTTT	CASGDRGWSPLHF
-	TRBV10-3	TRBJ1-2	-	TGTGCCATCAGTTCGACAGGCCCCATGGCTGGCTACACCTTC	CAISSTGPMAGYTF
-	TRBV18	TRBJ2-1	once	TGTGCCAGCTCACCAAAGGACGGCGGGTCCTACAATGAGCAGTTCTTC	CASSPKDGGSYNEQFF
TRBD1	TRBV11-3	TRBJ2-1	-	TGTGCCAGCAGCTTACGGGGACAGGGTCGTAATGAGCAGTTCTTC	CASSLRGQGRNEQFF
TRBD1	TRBV10-2	TRBJ2-3	-	TGCGCCAGCGGGGGCAGGGGGCGCGGTGACCCAGATACGCAGTATTTT	CASGGRGRGDPDTQYF
-	TRBV2	TRBJ1-2	-	TGTGCCAGCGTGGGGCAGGCTCTGCGGGGCTACACCTTC	CASVGQALRGYTF
-	TRBV3-1/TRBV3-2	TRBJ1-1	-	TGTGCCAGCAGCCACCCCCGGGGGGAGGCTGAAGCTTTCTTT	CASSHPRGEAEAFF
TRBD1	TRBV18	TRBJ1-6	-	TGTGCCAGCTCAGCCTCGGGACAGGTGAATTCACCCCTCCACTTT	CASSASGQVNSPLHF
-	TRBV2	TRBJ1-2	-	TGTGCCAGCGGGGCAGGCCATGGCTACACCTTC	CASGAGHGYTF
-	TRBV18	TRBJ2-1	-	TGTGCCAGCTCACGCGGCCCGGGGATAACCTACAATGAGCAGTTCTTC	CASSRGPGITYNEQFF
-	TRBV9	TRBJ1-5	-	TGTGCCAGCACCCCGGGAATCACGGGAAATCAGCCCCAGCATTTT	CASTPGITGNQPQHF